Listed here are 24 T cell receptor beta chains from one sample, sequenced in a study of CD8 T cells in ankylosing spondylitis (TCRdb year 2017). What the work shows at the level of the full study, not this receptor alone: A TCR beta motif made up of several highly homologous amino acid variants appeared to be characteristic of blood from ankylosing spondylitis patients.

Receptor libraries were prepared by 5' RACE. The run used an Illumina HiSeq 2500. The public reads were reanalyzed by TCRdb: fastp trimming at Q25, MiXCR alignment, in-frame beta chains only. CDR3 protein duplicates are merged, each entry listing the most common genes and DNA. For this sample there are around 890,000 distinct CDR3 sequences; 12% appear just once. The top ten hold 0.51% of the sample. No antigen is known for these receptors. Sequenced material: blood, either unsorted or a sorted T cell fraction (not recorded which). Source of these receptors: a male donor with ankylosing spondylitis.

The chain links TRBV28 to TRBJ1-5; D unresolved. Trimming stripped 2 bases from V and 0 bases from J, with 14 bases between. Germline CDR1 MDHEN, CDR2 SYDVKM. The CDR3 consists of 17 residues. The DNA for the CDR3 is TGTGCCAGCAGTTTACGCCGGACCTCATATAGCAATCAGCCCCAGCATTTT. This encodes CASSLRRTSYSNQPQHF.

The chain has TRBV27 and TRBJ2-7; unclear D gene. The CDR3 is 17 residues long. Germline-derived CDR1 and CDR2 are MNHEY and SMNVEV (reference sequence). Trimming pared 0 bases from V and 0 bases from J, leaving 15 bases between. This CDR3 reads CASSLSNRGRSSYEQYF. CDR3 coding DNA: TGTGCCAGCAGTTTATCGAACCGTGGCAGGAGCTCCTACGAGCAGTACTTC.

The chain joins TRBV25-1 to TRBJ1-2; D may be TRBD1 (5 bases). Germline CDR1 reads MGHDK; CDR2 reads SYGVNS. This CDR3 is built from 15 residues. V lost 1 base to trimming and J lost 4 bases, with 13 bases between them. The CDR3 nucleotides are TGTGCCAGCAGTGAATCCGGGGGGTCGGTCTATGGCTACACCTTC. It translates to CASSESGGSVYGYTF.

The chain has TRBV10-3 and TRBJ1-1; D not resolved. Germline V gene sequence: CDR1 ENHRY, CDR2 SYGVKD. This CDR3 is 13 amino acids long. Trimming stripped 3 bases from V and 5 bases from J, with 10 bases between. The CDR3 protein is CAISDPRGTEAFF. CDR3 DNA: TGTGCCATCAGTGACCCCAGAGGGACTGAAGCTTTCTTT.

The V call is TRBV20-1, the J call TRBJ2-7, with 8 bases matching TRBD1. Germline CDR1 and CDR2: DFQATT and SNEGSKA (reference sequence). The V and J ends lost 3 bases and 1 base, in that order; junction bases with no gene match: 11. CDR3 length equals 16 residues. As DNA, the CDR3 is TGCAGTGCTAGGTGGCAGGGGGCTTTTCGGTCCTACGAGCAGTACTTC. Amino acid sequence: CSARWQGAFRSYEQYF.

This clonotype was recorded a few times. The J gene is TRBJ1-1, the V gene TRBV7-2, with TRBD1 matching over 8 bases. J was trimmed by 6 bases and V by 6 bases; bases with no gene match: 15. The CDR3 is made up of 16 amino acids. Germline V CDR1 and CDR2: SGHTA, FQGNSA. DNA of the CDR3: TGTGCCAGCAGACCCAGGACAGGGTTTTCGGTGGCTGAAGCTTTCTTT. It encodes CASRPRTGFSVAEAFF.

This clonotype was detected many times. The V gene is TRBV29-1, the J gene TRBJ1-1; unclear D gene. Looked up from germline, CDR1 is SQVTM and CDR2 is ANQGSEA. V was pared by 1 base and J by 4 bases, with 7 bases between. The CDR3 totals 12 residues. CDR3 protein: CSVEGGGTEAFF. Here the CDR3 DNA reads TGCAGCGTTGAAGGGGGAGGCACTGAAGCTTTCTTT.

This clonotype was picked up a small number of times. The J gene is TRBJ2-1, the V gene TRBV18; 7 nucleotides match TRBD1. Germline V gene lookup returns CDR1 KGHSH and CDR2 LQKENI. This CDR3 is built from 14 residues. Trimming took 5 bases from V and 8 from J; bases not matched to a gene: 9. Here the CDR3 DNA reads TGTGCCAGCTCAAGCTCTTTCACAGGGGATGAGCAGTTCTTC. Its protein is CASSSSFTGDEQFF.

Remarks on this clonotype: The CDR3 ends on some other residue instead of the conserved phenylalanine or tryptophan, so this is likely a read error. V usage is TRBV7-9 and J usage is TRBJ1-2; 7 bases match TRBD1. Germline trimming cut 3 bases from V and 4 bases from J; bases unmatched to any gene: 5. From germline, CDR1 is SEHNR and CDR2 FQNEAQ (reference sequence). The CDR3 contains 14 residues. Written as DNA, the CDR3 is TGTGCCAGCAGCTTGGGACAGTGGGTCTATGGCTACACCTCC. Protein product: CASSLGQWVYGYTS.

The J gene is TRBJ2-7, the V gene TRBV4-3, with 8 bases fitting TRBD1. This CDR3 is 15 amino acids long. Trimming took 1 base from V and 7 from J; bases not matched to a gene: 9. The germline V gene encodes CDR1 LGHNA and CDR2 YSLEER. The CDR3 nucleotides are TGCGCCAGCAGCCAAGTCTGGACAGGGTTGGAGGAGCAGTACTTC. It is translated as CASSQVWTGLEEQYF.

This clonotype was counted at least ten times. The V gene is TRBV20-1, the J gene TRBJ1-1; D remains unclear. Between the trimmed V and J ends, which lost 5 bases and 0 bases, there was a span of 10 bases. CDR1 is DFQATT, CDR2 SNEGSKA, per germline (reference sequence). The CDR3 totals 13 residues. The CDR3 reads CSAANTVNTEAFF. The CDR3 nucleotides read TGCAGTGCTGCAAATACAGTGAACACTGAAGCTTTCTTT.

This clonotype has more than one count but fewer than ten. The rearrangement joins TRBV20-1 to TRBJ1-2; D is unclear. Germline CDR1 DFQATT, CDR2 SNEGSKA (reference sequence). V lost 3 bases and J lost 8, with 10 bases in between. The CDR3 has 11 residues. The CDR3 DNA reads TGCAGTGCTAGCTACCCTGGGGGCTACACCTTC. Its protein product is CSASYPGGYTF.

This clonotype has at least ten counts. The chain has TRBV5-1 and TRBJ2-7, with D perhaps TRBD1 (6 bases). Trimming took off 0 bases at V and 5 bases at J, with 6 bases between the two ends. The CDR3 runs to 12 residues. Germline V gene lookup returns CDR1 SGHRS and CDR2 YFSETQ. The CDR3 loop reads CASSLGDNEQYF. The CDR3 nucleotides are TGCGCCAGCAGCTTGGGGGACAACGAGCAGTACTTC.

The rearrangement uses TRBV7-2 and TRBJ1-1; D unclear. This CDR3 comprises 15 residues. Trimming took off 3 bases at V and 0 bases at J, with 11 bases between the two ends. The germline V gene has CDR1 SGHTA and CDR2 FQGNSA. CDR3 sequence: CASSFSFGMNTEAFF. The DNA of the CDR3 is TGTGCCAGCAGCTTCTCCTTCGGGATGAACACTGAAGCTTTCTTT. Together with reference TRBV7-2 and TRBJ1-1, the CDR3 gives the full variable domain: GAGVSQSPSNKVTEKGKDVELRCDPISGHTALYWYRQSLGQGLEFLIYFQGNSAPDKSGLPSDRFSAERTGGSVSTLTIQRTQQEDSAVYLCASSFSFGMNTEAFFGQGTRLTVV.

A few counts support this clonotype. CDR3: CASSFRVANSPLHF. CDR3 DNA: TGTGCCAGCAGTTTTCGGGTAGCGAATTCACCCCTCCACTTT. This chain joins TRBV27 and TRBJ1-6; D not certain. This CDR3 is built from 14 residues. From germline, CDR1 is MNHEY and CDR2 SMNVEV (reference sequence). Deletions cut 3 bases from V and 7 bases from J, with 10 bases between.

This clonotype appeared a few times. The V call is TRBV3-1, the J call TRBJ2-7; tentative D call: TRBD1 (5 bases). From germline, CDR1 is LGHDT and CDR2 YNNKEL (reference sequence). The CDR3 has 15 amino acids. V was cut by 4 bases and J by 5 bases, with 18 bases left in between. CDR3 protein: CASSPRQLLGHEQYF. The DNA of the CDR3 is TGTGCCAGCAGCCCCAGACAGCTCTTAGGCCACGAGCAGTACTTC.

This clonotype came up a few times. The V and J genes are TRBV5-1 and TRBJ2-2; D possibly corresponds to TRBD2 (6 bases). This CDR3 is built from 14 residues. Trimming took 4 bases from V and 4 from J, leaving 11 bases between them. Germline V gene lookup returns CDR1 SGHRS and CDR2 YFSETQ. DNA for the CDR3: TGCGCCAGCAGCGGGGGGACCTTCACCGGGGAGCTGTTTTTT. The encoded protein is CASSGGTFTGELFF. The full variable domain, rest sourced from reference TRBV5-1 and TRBJ2-2, is KAGVTQTPRYLIKTRGQQVTLSCSPISGHRSVSWYQQTPGQGLQFLFEYFSETQRNKGNFPGRFSGRQFSNSRSEMNVSTLELGDSALYLCASSGGTFTGELFFGEGSRLTVL.

The sample holds a few counts of this clonotype. The chain employs TRBV5-1 and TRBJ2-4; TRBD2 aligns across 8 bases. Germline V gene data show CDR1 as SGHRS and CDR2 as YFSETQ. This CDR3 comprises 16 residues. V trimming: 3 bases; J trimming: 4 bases; junction bases outside the gene matches: 9. CDR3 in amino acids: CASSSGLASGKNIQYF. The CDR3 DNA is TGCGCCAGCAGCTCCGGGCTGGCTAGCGGGAAAAACATTCAGTACTTC.

V and J are TRBV20-1 and TRBJ1-4; D unclear. V lost 1 base and J lost 5, with 8 bases in between. The CDR3 contains 13 residues. Per the germline V gene, CDR1 is DFQATT and CDR2 is SNEGSKA (reference sequence). In DNA, the CDR3 is TGCAGTGCTAGAGCTGGGCACAATGAAAAACTGTTTTTT. It codes for CSARAGHNEKLFF.

The table lists this clonotype with many counts. This chain links TRBV20-1 with TRBJ1-4; 9 bases agree with TRBD1. CDR3 size: 13 residues. From germline, CDR1 is DFQATT and CDR2 SNEGSKA (reference sequence). The ends lost 6 bases at V and 8 bases at J; junction bases unmatched: 7. The CDR3 DNA sequence: TGCAGTGCCCACGACAGGGGGGGGGAAAAACTGTTTTTT. Translating gives CSAHDRGGEKLFF.

The table lists this clonotype with a few counts. The chain links TRBV5-1 to TRBJ1-4; D uncertain. Germline values: CDR1 SGHRS, CDR2 YFSETQ. Trimming pared 5 bases from V and 0 bases from J, leaving 17 bases between. CDR3 length: 17 residues. The CDR3 spells CASRPEPHSATNEKLFF. The CDR3 DNA reads TGCGCCAGCAGACCAGAACCCCACAGTGCAACTAATGAAAAACTGTTTTTT.

This clonotype was seen only a few times. J is TRBJ1-5 and V is TRBV7-9; 7 bases agree with TRBD1. The CDR3 runs 16 residues. The germline V gene has CDR1 SEHNR and CDR2 FQNEAQ (reference sequence). The V and J ends lost 1 base and 7 bases, in that order; junction bases with no gene match: 10. In nucleotides, the CDR3 is TGTGCCAGCAGCTTAGGGGACGGCAGGGGGGACCAGCCCCAGCATTTT. It specifies CASSLGDGRGDQPQHF.

This clonotype came up many times. This chain connects TRBV20-1 to TRBJ1-4, with TRBD1 as a possible D gene (5 bases). Trimming removed 6 bases at V and 8 bases at J, with 16 bases between. The CDR3 is 13 residues long. The germline CDR1 and CDR2 sequences are DFQATT and SNEGSKA (reference sequence). The CDR3 nucleotides read TGCAGTGCCGGGCCCGGGGCCAAGGAAAAACTGTTTTTT. It translates to CSAGPGAKEKLFF.

This clonotype has a count of ten or more. V and J are TRBV20-1 and TRBJ2-6, with D uncertain. The germline gives CDR1 DFQATT, CDR2 SNEGSKA (reference sequence). The CDR3 length is 15 residues. Trimming left V 3 bases short and J 0 bases short, with 9 bases between. CDR3 sequence: CSARDGSSGANVLTF. DNA of the CDR3: TGCAGTGCTAGGGACGGAAGCTCTGGGGCCAACGTCCTGACTTTC.